These T cell receptor beta chains were read from a single sample in a study of T-cell reconstitution after alpha-beta-depleted transplantation in children. TCRdb fed the PCR reads into MiXCR, producing one record per CDR3 protein. The sample holds a few hundred thousand distinct CDR3 sequences, 27% seen once. The sample consisted of PBMCs, taken before TCRalphabeta/CD19-depleted stem cell transplant. These receptors were collected from a boy under three years old with Wiskott-Aldrich syndrome, due to receive a stem cell transplant. Both conserved end residues are part of each CDR3.

V gene,J gene,CDR3 protein
TRBV20-1,TRBJ2-7,CSAKANEQYF
TRBV12-5,TRBJ2-7,CASGSSPYEQYF
TRBV2,TRBJ2-5,CASSESSGSQETQYF
TRBV12-3/TRBV12-4,TRBJ2-1,CASRSSGNNEQFF
TRBV28,TRBJ2-5,CASGRQGGKTQYF
TRBV5-1,TRBJ2-5,CASRVSPEETQYF
TRBV5-1,TRBJ2-2,CASTPDGRAVGELFF
TRBV30,TRBJ1-5,CAWSRGENQPQHF
TRBV7-9,TRBJ2-1,CASSLTSGGKNEQFF
TRBV5-1,TRBJ2-6,CASSLTGAGANVLTF
TRBV15,TRBJ1-3,CATRMIGSSGNTIYF
TRBV5-1,TRBJ2-7,CASSLGEVAGAAYEQYF
TRBV5-1,TRBJ2-1,CASSLNAGQHNEQFF